This TCR beta chain originates from a study of blood T cell repertoires in COVID-19. Study-wide background: Acute and convalescent COVID-19 specimens originated in the United States, Italy and Spain. Sources were T cells, B-cell-depleted T cells, or PBMCs; the material itself was cDNA or gDNA.

From germline, CDR1 is SQVTM and CDR2 ANQGSEA. This CDR3 is built from 11 residues. Deletions cut 7 bases from V and 0 bases from J, with 7 bases between. Libraries were prepared by immunoSEQ multiplex PCR; TCRdb keeps only in-frame clonotypes and omits some of them. The sample includes 95,000 to 150,000 clones, roughly 78% seen only once; the top ten take about a sixth. The receptor comes from a man in his 60s with active or convalescent COVID-19. The chain is built from TRBV29-1 and TRBJ2-7, with D possibly TRBD1 on 5 matching bases. The sequenced material came from peripheral blood. The CDR3: CSARASYEQYF. For the CDR3, the DNA is TGCAGCGCCAGGGCCTCCTACGAGCAGTACTTC.